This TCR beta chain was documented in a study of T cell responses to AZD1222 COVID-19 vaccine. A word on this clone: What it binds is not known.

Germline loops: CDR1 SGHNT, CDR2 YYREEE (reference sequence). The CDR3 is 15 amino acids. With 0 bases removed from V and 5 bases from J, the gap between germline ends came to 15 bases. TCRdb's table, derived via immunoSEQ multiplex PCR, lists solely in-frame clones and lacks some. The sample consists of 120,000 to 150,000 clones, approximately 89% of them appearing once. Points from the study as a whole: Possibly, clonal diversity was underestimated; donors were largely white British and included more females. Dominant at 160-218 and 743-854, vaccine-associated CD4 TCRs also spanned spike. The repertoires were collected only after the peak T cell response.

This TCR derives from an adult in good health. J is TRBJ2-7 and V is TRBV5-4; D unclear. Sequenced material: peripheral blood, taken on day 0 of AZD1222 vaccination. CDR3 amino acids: CASSLDLFAIHEQYF. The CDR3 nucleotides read TGTGCCAGCAGCTTGGACCTCTTTGCTATCCACGAGCAGTACTTC.